Below are 29 T cell receptor beta chains sequenced from a single sample in a study of blood T cell repertoires in COVID-19 (dated by TCRdb to the early 2020s). The receptor library was made with the immunoSEQ multiplex PCR assay. TCRdb obtained this table from immuneACCESS and retained in-frame rearrangements with V and J assigned. These tables miss some clones; where compared with another copy, unresolved V genes account for less than half of the shortfall, and the remainder is unexplained. For this sample the table gives roughly 230,000 clones, of which over 85% were detected only once. The ten top clones hold almost 4% of the sample. The sample consisted of PBMCs or T cells enriched from blood (not recorded which). These receptors all come from a woman between 25 and 40 years old with acute COVID-19.

This rearrangement joins TRBV4-2 to TRBJ1-1; weak D call: TRBD1 (5 bases). There are 12 residues in the CDR3. V lost 1 base, J lost 7 bases, and 7 bases lay in between. Germline CDR1 LGHNA, CDR2 YNFKEQ. The DNA for the CDR3 is TGTGCCAGCAGCCAAGGGACACTTGAAGCTTTCTTT. Translation gives CASSQGTLEAFF.

The chain carries TRBV9 and TRBJ2-7; 10 nucleotides agree with TRBD1. Germline-derived CDR1 and CDR2 are SGDLS and YYNGEE. CDR3 length: 15 amino acids. With 4 bases clipped from V and 3 bases from J, the junction kept 7 bases outside the gene matches. CDR3 coding DNA: TGTGCCAGCAGCCCAGGGGGGACAGGGGTCTACGAGCAGTACTTC. This gives the protein CASSPGGTGVYEQYF.

The rearrangement joins TRBV5-8 to TRBJ1-5; maybe TRBD1 (5 bases). The CDR3 covers 16 residues. V dropped 2 bases and J dropped 7 bases, with 19 bases sitting between them. CDR1 SGHTS and CDR2 YDEGEE come from the germline V gene. CDR3 sequence reads: CASSLYPAGSGQPQHF. CDR3 nucleotides: TGTGCCAGCAGCTTATACCCCGCGGGGTCAGGGCAGCCCCAGCATTTT.

This chain connects TRBV7-8 to TRBJ1-1, with D perhaps matching TRBD1 (5 bases). The CDR3 runs to 16 residues. The germline V gene encodes CDR1 SGHVS and CDR2 FQNEAQ. V shed 5 bases and J shed 0 bases, with 16 bases lying between them. The CDR3 is CASSRRGAGMNTEAFF. In DNA form, the CDR3 reads TGTGCCAGCAGCCGTAGAGGGGCGGGGATGAACACTGAAGCTTTCTTT.

This clone has only one observation. The rearrangement uses TRBV27 and TRBJ1-6; 10 bases align to TRBD1. J was trimmed by 6 bases and V by 4 bases; bases with no gene match: 6. CDR1 and CDR2 (germline): MNHEY, SMNVEV (reference sequence). The CDR3 extends over 16 amino acids. CDR3 sequence: CASSSGQGIGNSPLHF. CDR3 coding DNA: TGTGCCAGCAGTTCGGGACAGGGGATAGGTAATTCACCCCTCCACTTT.

The J gene is TRBJ2-2, the V gene TRBV9; 7 bases fit TRBD1. Germline V CDR1 and CDR2: SGDLS, YYNGEE. Trimming at V came to 4 bases and at J to 5 bases, leaving 11 bases not matched to a gene. The CDR3 loop spans 16 amino acids. CDR3 DNA sequence: TGTGCCAGCAGCCCATCATACAGGGGTTGGACCGGGGAGCTGTTTTTT. This sequence encodes CASSPSYRGWTGELFF.

This chain joins TRBV30 and TRBJ2-3; TRBD2 might be the D (5 bases). The length of the CDR3 is 14 residues. V lost 0 bases to trimming and J lost 1 base, with 8 bases between them. Germline V lookup: CDR1 GTSNPN, CDR2 SVGIG (reference sequence). CDR3: CAWSVGVGTDTQYF. The CDR3, as DNA: TGTGCCTGGAGTGTCGGGGTGGGCACAGATACGCAGTATTTT.

The chain combines TRBV5-5 with TRBJ1-2; D not certain. This CDR3 has 19 amino acids. Germline V gene sequence: CDR1 SGHKS, CDR2 YYEKEE (reference sequence). Trimming cost V 1 base and J 5 bases, with 27 bases left between them. The CDR3 bases are TGTGCCAGCAGCTTGTACATCGGGAAGTCTACCGTGAGGGAGTATGGCTACACCTTC. This sequence encodes CASSLYIGKSTVREYGYTF.

The gene calls are TRBV30 and TRBJ1-6, with 7 positions matching TRBD1. The ends lost 3 bases at V and 5 bases at J; junction bases unmatched: 4. This CDR3 has 14 amino acids. In germline, CDR1 is GTSNPN, CDR2 SVGIG (reference sequence). The CDR3 is CAWSAGTDNSPLHF. The DNA of the CDR3 is TGTGCCTGGAGCGCCGGGACAGATAATTCACCCCTCCACTTT.

This chain uses TRBV6-6 with TRBJ1-2; D remains unclear. Germline assignment: CDR1 MNHNY and CDR2 SVGAGI (reference sequence). The CDR3 spans 15 residues. Between the trimmed V and J ends, which lost 3 bases and 0 bases, there was a span of 11 bases. This CDR3 reads CASSYRGRANYGYTF. The CDR3 bases are TGTGCCAGCAGTTATCGAGGCAGAGCTAACTATGGCTACACCTTC.

This rearrangement joins TRBV10-3 to TRBJ2-3; 8 bases fit TRBD1. Looked up from germline, CDR1 is ENHRY and CDR2 is SYGVKD. The CDR3 totals 16 residues. V was pared by 7 bases and J by 0 bases, with 9 bases of the junction left unmatched. Here the CDR3 reads CAINQDRVVSTDTQYF. The DNA of the CDR3 is TGTGCCATCAACCAGGACAGGGTCGTCAGCACAGATACGCAGTATTTT.

The chain employs TRBV5-4 and TRBJ2-7, with D possibly matching TRBD2 (5 bases). The ends were cut back, 0 bases at V and 0 bases at J, with 10 bases in the middle. CDR1 and CDR2 (germline): SGHNT, YYREEE (reference sequence). This CDR3 spans 15 amino acids. The CDR3 DNA reads TGTGCCAGCAGCTTGGACCCTGGGAGCTCCTACGAGCAGTACTTC. This codes for CASSLDPGSSYEQYF.

V and J are TRBV6-5 and TRBJ1-2; D may be TRBD1 (5 bases). The CDR3 has 16 amino acids. Germline CDR1 is MNHEY and CDR2 is SVGAGI. Trimming removed 2 bases from V and 0 bases from J, with 13 bases in between. This CDR3 reads CASSYTNRPSNYGYTF. In DNA form, the CDR3 reads TGTGCCAGCAGTTACACCAACAGGCCTTCTAACTATGGCTACACCTTC.

This chain links TRBV15 with TRBJ1-3, with 10 nucleotides matching TRBD1. J was trimmed by 0 bases and V by 2 bases; bases with no gene match: 13. The CDR3 loop spans 20 amino acids. Germline CDR1 is LNHNV and CDR2 is YYDKDF (reference sequence). The CDR3 loop reads CATSRYVGTGDPNSGNTIYF. In DNA, the CDR3 is TGTGCCACCAGCAGATATGTCGGGACAGGGGACCCAAACTCTGGAAACACCATATATTTT.

J is TRBJ1-5 and V is TRBV27; TRBD1 aligns across 10 bases. Germline CDR1 is MNHEY and CDR2 is SMNVEV (reference sequence). The CDR3 length is 15 residues. The junction had 4 bases not matched to a gene; V was cut back by 6 bases and J by 2 bases. The CDR3 bases are TGTGCCAGCAGGACAGGGGGCAGCGGCAATCAGCCCCAGCATTTT. This codes for CASRTGGSGNQPQHF.

The chain carries TRBV20-1 and TRBJ1-1; D is uncertain. CDR3 length equals 14 residues. V lost 3 bases and J lost 5, with 16 bases in between. In germline, CDR1 is DFQATT, CDR2 SNEGSKA (reference sequence). The CDR3 spells CSASSVPRRTEAFF. For the CDR3, the DNA is TGCAGTGCTAGTTCCGTGCCCCGGAGGACTGAAGCTTTCTTT.

The chain uses TRBV29-1 and TRBJ2-1, with D hard to call. CDR3 length equals 9 residues. The germline gives CDR1 SQVTM, CDR2 ANQGSEA. Trimming shortened V by 3 bases and J by 10 bases, and 4 bases separated the two germline ends. The CDR3 spells CSVDREQFF. The DNA for the CDR3 is TGCAGCGTTGACAGGGAGCAGTTCTTC.

CDR3 nucleotides: TGCGCCAGCAGCCCCCGTCTAGCGGGGGGTTTTGGGAATGAGCAGTTCTTC. It is translated as CASSPRLAGGFGNEQFF. The rearrangement joins TRBV4-1 to TRBJ2-1; 11 positions agree with TRBD2. The germline V gene encodes CDR1 MGHRA and CDR2 YSYEKL. The trim removed 4 bases at V and 7 bases at J, leaving 12 bases unmatched. The CDR3 loop spans 17 amino acids.

This chain links TRBV28 with TRBJ2-1; 8 nucleotides agree with TRBD2. CDR1 and CDR2 from the germline V gene are MDHEN and SYDVKM. With 3 bases clipped from V and 4 bases from J, the junction kept 5 bases outside the gene matches. CDR3 length: 15 amino acids. CDR3 nucleotide sequence: TGTGCCAGCAGTTTCATAGCGGGGAGGTACAATGAGCAGTTCTTC. Residues: CASSFIAGRYNEQFF.

V is TRBV6-5 and J is TRBJ1-4; 7 nucleotides match TRBD1. J gave up 3 bases and V 2 bases, and 3 bases lay outside the gene matches. The CDR3 has 15 amino acids. Per germline, CDR1 MNHEY and CDR2 SVGAGI. The CDR3 DNA sequence: TGTGCCAGCAGTTACCAGGGACAGCCTAATGAAAAACTGTTTTTT. As protein: CASSYQGQPNEKLFF.

This clone came up a few times. This chain joins TRBV4-2 and TRBJ1-1; 8 bases are a match to TRBD1. Germline assignment: CDR1 LGHNA and CDR2 YNFKEQ. V was clipped by 0 bases and J by 5 bases; unmatched bases: 8. CDR3 length: 16 amino acids. CDR3 DNA: TGTGCCAGCAGCCAAGAAGTCGGGCAGGGGGCAACTGAAGCTTTCTTT. Its translation: CASSQEVGQGATEAFF.

The rearrangement uses TRBV10-3 and TRBJ1-5, with TRBD1 as a possible D gene (6 bases). V gave up 10 bases and J gave up 3 bases, with 19 bases separating them. CDR1 and CDR2 from the germline V gene are ENHRY and SYGVKD. The CDR3 runs 15 residues. The CDR3 region is CATHRDRLDNQPQHF. As DNA, the CDR3 is TGTGCCACCCACCGCGACAGGCTTGACAATCAGCCCCAGCATTTT.

To note about this clone: A junction end diverges from the germline sequence, so it may reflect a read error. This rearrangement joins TRBV12-3 or TRBV12-4 to TRBJ1-1; D is ambiguous. This CDR3 comprises 12 residues. CDR3 protein: CVSGPGNTEAFF. As DNA, the CDR3 is TGTGTCAGCGGTCCAGGGAACACTGAAGCTTTCTTT.

This chain joins TRBV5-1 and TRBJ1-1; the match to TRBD1 covers 8 bases. The CDR3 length is 14 residues. Germline loops: CDR1 SGHRS, CDR2 YFSETQ. The V segment lost 4 bases and the J segment 1 base; nucleotides outside the gene matches: 3. CDR3 nucleotide sequence: TGCGCCAGCAGCAAAGGGACAGGGAACACTGAAGCTTTCTTT. Encoded protein: CASSKGTGNTEAFF.

The chain couples TRBV4-1 to TRBJ1-5, with 8 bases fitting TRBD1. The V segment lost 7 bases and the J segment 4 bases; nucleotides outside the gene matches: 6. The germline V gene has CDR1 MGHRA and CDR2 YSYEKL. CDR3 length: 14 residues. CDR3 sequence reads: CASNPGQGNQPQHF. The CDR3 DNA follows: TGCGCCAGCAACCCCGGACAGGGTAATCAGCCCCAGCATTTT.

The chain employs TRBV18 and TRBJ1-4; perhaps TRBD1 as D (6 bases). The CDR3 is made up of 17 amino acids. Germline V gene lookup returns CDR1 KGHSH and CDR2 LQKENI. V shed 1 base and J shed 0 bases, with 12 bases lying between them. CDR3 bases: TGTGCCAGCTCACCACGGTCCAGGGGAACAACTAATGAAAAACTGTTTTTT. It translates to CASSPRSRGTTNEKLFF. Full variable domain (missing parts from reference TRBV18 and TRBJ1-4): NAGVMQNPRHLVRRRGQEARLRCSPMKGHSHVYWYRQLPEEGLKFMVYLQKENIIDESGMPKERFSAEFPKEGPSILRIQQVVRGDSAAYFCASSPRSRGTTNEKLFFGSGTQLSVL.

The gene calls are TRBV5-1 and TRBJ2-4; the match to TRBD1 covers 10 bases. The CDR3 contains 14 residues. V shed 4 bases, J shed 7 bases, and the junction held 5 bases outside the gene matches. Per the germline V gene, CDR1 is SGHRS and CDR2 is YFSETQ. The CDR3 region is CASSLRQGANIQYF. The CDR3 coding sequence is TGCGCCAGCAGCCTAAGACAGGGGGCGAACATTCAGTACTTC.

This clone was counted a single time. The V and J genes are TRBV11-3 and TRBJ2-7, with TRBD1 as a possible D gene (5 bases). Trimming took 5 bases from V and 2 from J, leaving 10 bases between them. Germline V lookup: CDR1 SGHNT, CDR2 YENEEA. The CDR3 is 13 amino acids. CDR3 in DNA: TGTGCCAGCAGCCGTGGGGCCGCCTACGAGCAGTACTTC. Protein: CASSRGAAYEQYF.

In this sample, this clone turned up a few times. The rearrangement uses TRBV18 and TRBJ1-5; D possibly corresponds to TRBD1 (5 bases). Looked up from germline, CDR1 is KGHSH and CDR2 is LQKENI. Trimming left V 2 bases short and J 5 bases short, with 7 bases between. This CDR3 region has 13 residues. CDR3 in amino acids: CASSPDSHQPQHF. CDR3 coding DNA: TGTGCCAGCTCACCAGACAGCCATCAGCCCCAGCATTTT.